This paragraph reports one T cell receptor (beta chain). As yet, its antigen is unknown. This sample was taken from a study of CD8 T cells in ankylosing spondylitis. The study's findings and limits: Researchers report that disease-linked clones proved CD8+ and relatively rare in peripheral blood. There were earlier reports of some motif variants in reactive arthritis synovial fluid and blood. From matched ankylosing spondylitis synovial fluid, disease-linked clones were reportedly recovered at significantly enriched levels. A TCR beta motif made of fewer than ten highly homologous variants seemed typical of ankylosing spondylitis blood.

Each TCR beta library was made by quantitative 5'-RACE that incorporated molecular barcodes. MiXCR, run by TCRdb on the 5' RACE reads, gives a single entry per CDR3 protein. The sample consists of fewer than 450,000 distinct CDR3 sequences, 17% of them appearing once. Input material: blood, either unsorted or a sorted T cell fraction (not recorded which). The TCR comes from a male donor with ankylosing spondylitis.

CDR3 sequence (DNA): TGTGCCAGCAGCTTCTTTGCGAATACGCAGTATTTT. Its protein product is CASSFFANTQYF. The chain joins TRBV7-8 to TRBJ2-3; no clear D. This CDR3 has 12 residues. The V end was cut by 3 bases, the J end by 7 bases, with 8 bases between. CDR1 is SGHVS, CDR2 FQNEAQ, per germline.